What follows describes a single T cell receptor beta chain. This clonotype was seen at least ten times. Its antigen is currently not known. No base quality values were provided; no much bigger clone lies one nucleotide off. The data stem from a study of CD8+CD57+ T cells in acquired aplastic anemia (dated by TCRdb to 2016 to 2018). For the wider study: A mean of roughly 3.2 ug of DNA, ranging from about 0.19 to 27.4 ug, was extracted from sorted CD4+ and CD8+ cells. CD8+CD57+ expansion was defined as a frequency above the mean frequency observed in healthy subjects.

Genomic DNA was used as template for profiling of TCR beta VDJ combinations and CDR3 sequences. An Illumina HiSeq 2000 was the platform used for TCR repertoire sequencing. The authors' pipeline ran thus. TRBV/TRBJ rearrangement plots, CDR3 size and DJ length profiles, and Simpson's diversity index were used to evaluate the repertoires. The most abundant DNA sequence in the deep sequencing data was taken as the immunodominant clone. CDR3 amino acid sequences were screened for sharing across subjects and compared with published repertoires and the VDJdb database. The public reads were quality trimmed at Q25 with fastp and then assembled into clones with MiXCR by TCRdb, keeping productive beta chains. Rows merge per CDR3 protein into single entries with the most common DNA and genes. These V and J calls rely on TCRdb rather than the paper's analysis. A total of 210,000 or so distinct CDR3 sequences appear in this sample, approximately 51% of them only once. The ten most abundant clones make up about 20% of the sample.

The patients picked for sequencing were ones in whom flow cytometry had shown an expansion of CD8+CD57+ cells. All patients had severe acquired aplastic anemia diagnosed by International Study of Aplastic Anemia and Agranulocytosis and Camitta criteria. Patients had received no therapy at the time of blood sampling. In this study, sorted CD4+ and CD8+ T cells from the blood of healthy subjects and of severe aplastic anemia patients had their TCR repertoires deep-sequenced. Patients were enrolled under clinicaltrials.gov protocols 00001620, 01623167, 00001397, 00071045, 00081523 and 00961064 in the USA. Ficoll-Paque density gradient centrifugation was used to isolate peripheral blood mononuclear cells. Before DNA was extracted, CD4+ and CD8+ T cells were sorted using either FACS or magnetic beads. Points the paper makes about the study in general: Although 25 to 30 CD8+ CDR3 sequences were shared by patients and controls, these sequences appeared highly expressed in patients and within the immunodominant clones of patients. CD8+ Simpson's diversity did not differ significantly between patients and healthy controls (P=0.060).

Specimen: sorted CD4+, CD8+, or CD8+CD57+ T cells (not recorded which) from PBMCs. The sequence came from a human donor with aplastic anemia.

The DNA is TGTGCCAGCAGTTTAGCGTCGGAGGGTCAGCCCCAGCATTTT. Its translation is CASSLASEGQPQHF. The rearrangement combines TRBV12-3 or TRBV12-4 with TRBJ1-5, with the D gene call left open. The CDR3 covers 14 residues, taking in both the cysteine and the phenylalanine. The kept DNA is CDR3 alone, 42 bases in frame from the first base. V drops 0 bases and J drops 6 bases, leaving 9 bases in between.